This is a list of T cell receptor beta chains from one sample in a study of T cell responses to AZD1222 COVID-19 vaccine. This table comes from immunoSEQ multiplex PCR, and its TCRdb copy is limited to in-frame clones, with some not included. The data contain more than 140,000 clones, around 88% of them singletons. This specimen was peripheral blood, taken on day 0 of MenACWY control vaccination. Receptors were obtained from an adult in good health. CDR3s include the opening cysteine and the closing phenylalanine or tryptophan. The D gene is left open where the match is weak. Only part of the rows carry a size: once, few, many, or a class if the clone is expanded.

j_gene: TRBJ2-2; abundance: -; d_gene: -; v_gene: TRBV6-5; CDR3aa: CASSYVGTTGELFF; CDR3nt: TGTGCCAGCAGTTATGTGGGAACCACCGGGGAGCTGTTTTTT
j_gene: TRBJ2-2; abundance: -; d_gene: -; v_gene: TRBV4-3; CDR3aa: CASSQLQGPYGELFF; CDR3nt: TGCGCCAGCAGCCAACTACAGGGACCATATGGGGAGCTGTTTTTT
j_gene: TRBJ2-2; abundance: once; d_gene: TRBD2; v_gene: TRBV5-6; CDR3aa: CASYPAGTNTGELFF; CDR3nt: TGTGCCAGCTATCCAGCGGGGACGAACACCGGGGAGCTGTTTTTT
j_gene: TRBJ1-2; abundance: once; d_gene: TRBD1; v_gene: TRBV30; CDR3aa: CAWSGRRGNYGYTF; CDR3nt: TGTGCCTGGAGCGGTCGCAGGGGGAACTATGGCTACACCTTC
j_gene: TRBJ2-1; abundance: -; d_gene: -; v_gene: TRBV5-1; CDR3aa: CASSPPSEQFF; CDR3nt: TGCGCCAGCAGCCCCCCGAGTGAGCAGTTCTTC
j_gene: TRBJ2-7; abundance: -; d_gene: TRBD1; v_gene: TRBV30; CDR3aa: CAWTPGQGYREQYF; CDR3nt: TGTGCCTGGACTCCGGGACAGGGTTATCGGGAGCAGTACTTC
j_gene: TRBJ1-2; abundance: once; d_gene: -; v_gene: TRBV7-2; CDR3aa: CASSLDASYGYTF; CDR3nt: TGTGCCAGCAGCCTTGACGCGAGCTATGGCTACACCTTC
j_gene: TRBJ1-3; abundance: -; d_gene: -; v_gene: TRBV21-1; CDR3aa: CASSTDSLGNTIYF; CDR3nt: TGTGCCAGCAGCACGGACAGTCTGGGAAACACCATATATTTT
j_gene: TRBJ1-6; abundance: -; d_gene: TRBD1; v_gene: TRBV11-3; CDR3aa: CASSAGTGNSPLHF; CDR3nt: TGTGCCAGCAGCGCCGGGACAGGGAATTCACCCCTCCACTTT
j_gene: TRBJ1-2; abundance: -; d_gene: -; v_gene: TRBV6-6; CDR3aa: CASSYSARMDYTF; CDR3nt: TGTGCCAGCAGTTACTCTGCGCGGATGGACTACACCTTC
j_gene: TRBJ2-2; abundance: -; d_gene: -; v_gene: TRBV19; CDR3aa: CASSIIGTGELFF; CDR3nt: TGTGCCAGTAGTATAATAGGTACCGGGGAGCTGTTTTTT
j_gene: TRBJ2-5; abundance: -; d_gene: -; v_gene: TRBV19; CDR3aa: CASSIRGQPQETQYF; CDR3nt: TGTGCCAGTAGTATTCGCGGGCAACCGCAAGAGACCCAGTACTTC
j_gene: TRBJ1-1; abundance: -; d_gene: -; v_gene: TRBV11-2; CDR3aa: CASTPGGLNTEAFF; CDR3nt: TGTGCCAGCACACCGGGGGGACTTAACACTGAAGCTTTCTTT
j_gene: TRBJ1-2; abundance: -; d_gene: -; v_gene: TRBV19; CDR3aa: CASSIGRAYGYTF; CDR3nt: TGTGCCAGTAGTATAGGCAGGGCTTATGGCTACACCTTC
j_gene: TRBJ1-6; abundance: -; d_gene: TRBD1; v_gene: TRBV9; CDR3aa: CASSVEGTGKSPLHF; CDR3nt: TGTGCCAGCAGCGTAGAGGGGACAGGGAAGTCACCCCTCCACTTT
j_gene: TRBJ2-2; abundance: -; d_gene: -; v_gene: TRBV5-1; CDR3aa: CASSWESGELFF; CDR3nt: TGCGCCAGCAGCTGGGAGTCCGGGGAGCTGTTTTTT
j_gene: TRBJ2-7; abundance: -; d_gene: TRBD1; v_gene: TRBV7-9; CDR3aa: CASSSLYRGVTDEQYF; CDR3nt: TGTGCCAGCAGCAGCTTATACAGGGGAGTGACCGACGAGCAGTACTTC
j_gene: TRBJ1-1; abundance: -; d_gene: -; v_gene: TRBV29-1; CDR3aa: CSVEEGAAFF; CDR3nt: TGCAGCGTTGAAGAGGGGGCAGCTTTCTTT
j_gene: TRBJ2-3; abundance: -; d_gene: -; v_gene: TRBV7-6; CDR3aa: CASSLALGGPRDTQYF; CDR3nt: TGTGCCAGCAGCTTAGCGCTCGGGGGTCCCCGGGATACGCAGTATTTT
j_gene: TRBJ1-5; abundance: -; d_gene: -; v_gene: TRBV10-3; CDR3aa: CAISGLTGGQPQHF; CDR3nt: TGTGCCATCAGCGGCCTAACGGGGGGTCAGCCCCAGCATTTT
j_gene: TRBJ2-6; abundance: -; d_gene: TRBD1; v_gene: TRBV5-1; CDR3aa: CASSGQGAGGANVLTF; CDR3nt: TGCGCCAGCAGCGGCCAGGGGGCAGGAGGGGCCAACGTCCTGACTTTC
j_gene: TRBJ2-4; abundance: -; d_gene: -; v_gene: TRBV3-1/TRBV3-2; CDR3aa: CASSEELKNIQYF; CDR3nt: TGTGCCAGCAGCGAGGAACTTAAAAACATTCAGTACTTC